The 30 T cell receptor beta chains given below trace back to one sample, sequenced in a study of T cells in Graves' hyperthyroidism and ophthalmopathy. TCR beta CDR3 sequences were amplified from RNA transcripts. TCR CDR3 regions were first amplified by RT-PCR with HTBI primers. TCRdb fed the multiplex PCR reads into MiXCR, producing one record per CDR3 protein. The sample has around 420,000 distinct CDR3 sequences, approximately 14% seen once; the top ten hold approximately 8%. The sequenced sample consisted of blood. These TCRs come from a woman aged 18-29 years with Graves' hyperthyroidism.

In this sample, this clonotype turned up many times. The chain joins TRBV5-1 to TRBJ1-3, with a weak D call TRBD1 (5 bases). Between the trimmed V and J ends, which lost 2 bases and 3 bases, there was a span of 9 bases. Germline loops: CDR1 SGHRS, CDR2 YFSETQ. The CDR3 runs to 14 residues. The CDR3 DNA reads TGCGCCAGCAGCTTCCAGGGTAGTGGAAACACCATATATTTT. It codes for CASSFQGSGNTIYF.

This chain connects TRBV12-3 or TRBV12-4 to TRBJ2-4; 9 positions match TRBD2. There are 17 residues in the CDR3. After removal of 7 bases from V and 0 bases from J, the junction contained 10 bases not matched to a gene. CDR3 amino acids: CASTWGGRAEAKNIQYF. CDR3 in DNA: TGTGCCAGCACCTGGGGCGGGAGGGCTGAAGCCAAAAACATTCAGTACTTC.

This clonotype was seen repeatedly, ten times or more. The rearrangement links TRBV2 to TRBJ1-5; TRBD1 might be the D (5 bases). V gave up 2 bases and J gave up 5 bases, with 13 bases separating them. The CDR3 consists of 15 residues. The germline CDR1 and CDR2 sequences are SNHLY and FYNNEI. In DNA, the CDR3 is TGTGCCAGCAGTGAACGGCAGTGGGGCGATCAGCCCCAGCATTTT. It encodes CASSERQWGDQPQHF.

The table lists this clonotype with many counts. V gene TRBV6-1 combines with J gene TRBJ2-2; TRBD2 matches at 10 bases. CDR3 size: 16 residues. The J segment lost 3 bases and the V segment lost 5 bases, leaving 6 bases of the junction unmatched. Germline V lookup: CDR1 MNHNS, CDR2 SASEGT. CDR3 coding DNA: TGTGCCAGCAGTCAAAGCGGGGGGGACTACACCGGGGAGCTGTTTTTT. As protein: CASSQSGGDYTGELFF.

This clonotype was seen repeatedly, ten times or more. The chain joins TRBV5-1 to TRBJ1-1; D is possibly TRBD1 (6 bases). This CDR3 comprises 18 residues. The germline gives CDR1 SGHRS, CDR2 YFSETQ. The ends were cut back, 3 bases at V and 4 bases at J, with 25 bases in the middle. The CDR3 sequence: CASSYPPGQNHPPTEAFF. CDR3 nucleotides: TGCGCCAGCAGCTATCCTCCCGGACAGAACCATCCACCCACTGAAGCTTTCTTT.

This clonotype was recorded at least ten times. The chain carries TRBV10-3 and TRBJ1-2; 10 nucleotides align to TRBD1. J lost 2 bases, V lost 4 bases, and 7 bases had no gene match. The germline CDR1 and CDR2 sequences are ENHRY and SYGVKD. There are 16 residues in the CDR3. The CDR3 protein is CAISGQGAVTNYGYTF. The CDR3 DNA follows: TGTGCCATCAGTGGACAGGGGGCCGTAACAAACTATGGCTACACCTTC.

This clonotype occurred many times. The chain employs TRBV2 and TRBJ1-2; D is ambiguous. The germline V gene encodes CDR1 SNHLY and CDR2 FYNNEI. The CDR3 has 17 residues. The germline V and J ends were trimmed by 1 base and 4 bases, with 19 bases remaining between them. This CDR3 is CASSEEGSPSYGYGYTF. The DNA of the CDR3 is TGTGCCAGCAGTGAAGAGGGATCCCCCTCCTACGGCTATGGCTACACCTTC.

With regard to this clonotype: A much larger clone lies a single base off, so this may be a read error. The CDR3 nucleotides are TGTGCCTGGAATGGGTGCTGGAACACTGAAGCTTTCTTT. Protein sequence: CAWNGCWNTEAFF. The rearrangement joins TRBV30 to TRBJ1-1, with D unresolved. The CDR3 runs 13 residues. V was cut by 4 bases and J by 1 base, with 10 bases left in between. Germline V lookup: CDR1 GTSNPN, CDR2 SVGIG (reference sequence).

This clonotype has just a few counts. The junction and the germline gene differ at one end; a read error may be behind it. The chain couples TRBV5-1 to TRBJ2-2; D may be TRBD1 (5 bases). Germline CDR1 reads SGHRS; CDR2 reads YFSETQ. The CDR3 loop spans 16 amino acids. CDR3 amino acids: CASSLEGQGITGELFF. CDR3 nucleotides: TGTGCCAGCAGCTTAGAAGGGCAGGGAATCACCGGGGAGCTGTTTTTT.

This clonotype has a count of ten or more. In DNA, the CDR3 is TGCGCCAGCAGCTTGGTAGTAGGGGGCAACTACAATGAGCAGTTCTTC. This sequence encodes CASSLVVGGNYNEQFF. The chain has TRBV5-1 and TRBJ2-1, with TRBD1 matching 7 bases. The CDR3 has 16 amino acids. Germline values: CDR1 SGHRS, CDR2 YFSETQ. After removal of 0 bases from V and 3 bases from J, the junction contained 6 bases not matched to a gene.

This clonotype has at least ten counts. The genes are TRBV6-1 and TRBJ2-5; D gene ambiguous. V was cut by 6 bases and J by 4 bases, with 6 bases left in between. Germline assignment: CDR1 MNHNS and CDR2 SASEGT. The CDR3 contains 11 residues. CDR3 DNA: TGTGCCAGCAGGGGGTCAGAGACCCAGTACTTC. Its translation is CASRGSETQYF.

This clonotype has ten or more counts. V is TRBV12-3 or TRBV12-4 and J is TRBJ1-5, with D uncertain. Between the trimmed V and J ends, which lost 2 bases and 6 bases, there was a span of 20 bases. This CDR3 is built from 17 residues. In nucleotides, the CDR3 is TGTGCCAGCAGTTTAATTAGAGGCGGATTAGCCCCTCAGCCCCAGCATTTT. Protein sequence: CASSLIRGGLAPQPQHF.

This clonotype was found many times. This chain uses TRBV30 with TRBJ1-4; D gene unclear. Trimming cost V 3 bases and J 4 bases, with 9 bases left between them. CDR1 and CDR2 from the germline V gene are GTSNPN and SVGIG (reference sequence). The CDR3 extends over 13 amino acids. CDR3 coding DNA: TGTGCCTGGAGGACCGTGGGTAATGAAAAACTGTTTTTT. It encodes CAWRTVGNEKLFF.

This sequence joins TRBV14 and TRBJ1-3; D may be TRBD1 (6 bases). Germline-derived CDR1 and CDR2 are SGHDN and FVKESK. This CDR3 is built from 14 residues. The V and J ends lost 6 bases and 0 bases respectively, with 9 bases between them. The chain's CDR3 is CASRPTGSGNTIYF. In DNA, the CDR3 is TGTGCCAGCAGACCGACAGGCTCTGGAAACACCATATATTTT.

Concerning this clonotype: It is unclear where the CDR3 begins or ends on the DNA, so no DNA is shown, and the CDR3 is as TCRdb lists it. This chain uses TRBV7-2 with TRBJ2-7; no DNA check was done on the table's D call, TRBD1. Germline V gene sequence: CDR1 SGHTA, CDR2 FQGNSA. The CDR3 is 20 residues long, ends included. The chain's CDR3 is CASSFYICSAPKVEGYEQYF.

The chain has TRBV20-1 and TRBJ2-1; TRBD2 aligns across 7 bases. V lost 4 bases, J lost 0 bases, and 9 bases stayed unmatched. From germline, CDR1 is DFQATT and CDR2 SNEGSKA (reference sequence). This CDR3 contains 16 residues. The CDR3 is CSANLGTGGSYNEQFF. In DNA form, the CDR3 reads TGCAGTGCTAACCTGGGGACGGGAGGCTCCTACAATGAGCAGTTCTTC.

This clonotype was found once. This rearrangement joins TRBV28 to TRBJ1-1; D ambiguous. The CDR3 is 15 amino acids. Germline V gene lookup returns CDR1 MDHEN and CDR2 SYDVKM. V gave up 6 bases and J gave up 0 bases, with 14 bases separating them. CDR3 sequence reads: CASRGINRMNTEAFF. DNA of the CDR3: TGTGCCAGCAGAGGAATAAATCGGATGAACACTGAAGCTTTCTTT.

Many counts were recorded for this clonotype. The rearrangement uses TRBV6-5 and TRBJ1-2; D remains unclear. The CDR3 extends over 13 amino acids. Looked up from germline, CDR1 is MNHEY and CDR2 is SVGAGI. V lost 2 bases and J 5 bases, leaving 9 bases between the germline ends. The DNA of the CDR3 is TGTGCCAGCAGTTACGACAAGACTTATGGCTACACCTTC. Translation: CASSYDKTYGYTF.

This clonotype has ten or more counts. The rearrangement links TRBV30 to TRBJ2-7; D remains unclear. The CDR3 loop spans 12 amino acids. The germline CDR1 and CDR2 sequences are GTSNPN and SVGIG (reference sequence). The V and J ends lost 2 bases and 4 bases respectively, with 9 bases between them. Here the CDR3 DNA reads TGTGCCTGGAGTTTGGGGAAGTACGAGCAGTACTTC. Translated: CAWSLGKYEQYF.

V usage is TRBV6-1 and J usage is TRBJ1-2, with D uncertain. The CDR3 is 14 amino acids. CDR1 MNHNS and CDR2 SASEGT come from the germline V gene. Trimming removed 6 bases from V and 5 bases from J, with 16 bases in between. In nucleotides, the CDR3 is TGTGCCAGCAGCCCATGGACGGAAAGTTATGGCTACACCTTC. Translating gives CASSPWTESYGYTF.

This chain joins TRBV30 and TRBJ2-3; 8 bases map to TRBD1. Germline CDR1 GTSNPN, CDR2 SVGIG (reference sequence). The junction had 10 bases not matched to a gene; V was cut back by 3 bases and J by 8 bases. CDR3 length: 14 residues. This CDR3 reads CAWRAGGQFSTQYF. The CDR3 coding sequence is TGTGCCTGGAGAGCAGGGGGCCAGTTTAGTACGCAGTATTTT.

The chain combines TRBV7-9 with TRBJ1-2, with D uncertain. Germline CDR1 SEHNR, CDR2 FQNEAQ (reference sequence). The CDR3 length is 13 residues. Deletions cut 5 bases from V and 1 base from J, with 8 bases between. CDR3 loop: CASSIVVNYGYTF. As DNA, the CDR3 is TGTGCCAGCAGCATAGTTGTTAACTATGGCTACACCTTC.

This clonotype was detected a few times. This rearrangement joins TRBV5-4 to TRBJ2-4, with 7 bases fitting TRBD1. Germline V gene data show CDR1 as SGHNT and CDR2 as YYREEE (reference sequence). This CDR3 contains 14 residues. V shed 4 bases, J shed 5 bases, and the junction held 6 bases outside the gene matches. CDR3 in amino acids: CASSRDSPQNIQYF. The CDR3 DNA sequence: TGTGCCAGCAGCCGGGACAGCCCCCAAAACATTCAGTACTTC.

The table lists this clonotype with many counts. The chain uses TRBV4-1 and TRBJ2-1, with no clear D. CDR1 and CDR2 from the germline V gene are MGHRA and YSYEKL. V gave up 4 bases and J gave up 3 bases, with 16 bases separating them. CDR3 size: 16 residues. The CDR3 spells CASSLDQTEIYNEQFF. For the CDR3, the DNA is TGCGCCAGCAGCCTGGACCAGACGGAGATCTACAATGAGCAGTTCTTC.

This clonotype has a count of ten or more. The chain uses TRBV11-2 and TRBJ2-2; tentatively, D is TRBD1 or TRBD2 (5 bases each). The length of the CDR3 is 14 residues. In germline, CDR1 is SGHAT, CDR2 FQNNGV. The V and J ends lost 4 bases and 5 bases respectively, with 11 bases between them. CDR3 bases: TGTGCCAGCAGCTGGGGGACGTTAACCGGGGAGCTGTTTTTT. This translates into CASSWGTLTGELFF.

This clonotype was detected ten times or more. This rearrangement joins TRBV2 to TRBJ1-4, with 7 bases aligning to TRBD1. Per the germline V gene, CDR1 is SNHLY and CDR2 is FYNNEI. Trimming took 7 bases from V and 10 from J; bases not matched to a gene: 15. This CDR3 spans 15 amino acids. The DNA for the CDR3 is TGTGCCAGCAAGGGCCCGGGACAGCGAGGAGGAAAACTGTTTTTT. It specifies CASKGPGQRGGKLFF.

Written as DNA, the CDR3 is TGTGCCTGGAGTGTCCCGGAGGCACCCGCAACTAATGAAAAACTGTTTTTT. Translation: CAWSVPEAPATNEKLFF. This chain connects TRBV30 to TRBJ1-4; D is unclear. V was cut by 0 bases and J by 0 bases, with 14 bases left in between. This CDR3 has 17 amino acids. CDR1 is GTSNPN, CDR2 SVGIG, per germline (reference sequence).

The CDR3 loop reads CASSSTSGRSDTQYF. CDR3 in DNA: TGCGCCAGCTCCTCGACTAGCGGGAGATCAGATACGCAGTATTTT. The rearrangement links TRBV10-2 to TRBJ2-3; 12 positions match TRBD2. V shed 8 bases, J shed 4 bases, and the junction held 7 bases outside the gene matches. The CDR3 is made up of 15 amino acids. Germline V gene data show CDR1 as WSHSY and CDR2 as SAAADI.

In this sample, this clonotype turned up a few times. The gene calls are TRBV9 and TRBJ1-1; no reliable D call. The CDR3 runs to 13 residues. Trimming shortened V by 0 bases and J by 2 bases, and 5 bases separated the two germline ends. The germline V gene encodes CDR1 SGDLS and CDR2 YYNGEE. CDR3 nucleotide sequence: TGTGCCAGCAGCGTAGAAATAAACACTGAAGCTTTCTTT. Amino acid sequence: CASSVEINTEAFF.

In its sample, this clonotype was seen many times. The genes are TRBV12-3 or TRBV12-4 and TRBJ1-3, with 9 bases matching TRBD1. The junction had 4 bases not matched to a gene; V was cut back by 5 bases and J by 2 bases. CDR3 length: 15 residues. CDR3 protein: CASSGGTGPGNTIYF. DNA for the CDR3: TGTGCCAGCAGTGGGGGGACAGGGCCTGGAAACACCATATATTTT.